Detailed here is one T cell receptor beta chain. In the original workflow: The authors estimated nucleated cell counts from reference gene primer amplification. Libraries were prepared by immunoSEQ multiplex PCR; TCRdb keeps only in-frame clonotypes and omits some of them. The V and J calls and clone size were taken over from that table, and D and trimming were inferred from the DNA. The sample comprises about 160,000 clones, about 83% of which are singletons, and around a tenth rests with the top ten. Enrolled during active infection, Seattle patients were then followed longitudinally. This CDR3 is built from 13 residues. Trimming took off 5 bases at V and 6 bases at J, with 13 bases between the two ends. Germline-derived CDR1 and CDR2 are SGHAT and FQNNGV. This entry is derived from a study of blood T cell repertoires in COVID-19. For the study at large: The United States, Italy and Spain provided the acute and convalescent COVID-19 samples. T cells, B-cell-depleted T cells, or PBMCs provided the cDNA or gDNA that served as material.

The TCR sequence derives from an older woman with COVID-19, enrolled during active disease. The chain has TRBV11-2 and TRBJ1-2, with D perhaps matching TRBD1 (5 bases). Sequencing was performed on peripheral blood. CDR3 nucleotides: TGTGCCAGCAGCGTGGATTCAGGGAATGGCTACACCTTC. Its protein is CASSVDSGNGYTF.